Listed below are T cell receptor beta chains from one sample, sequenced in a study of cytomegalovirus exposure and HLA in healthy donors. Repertoires were generated with immunoSEQ multiplex PCR, while TCRdb's copy carries only in-frame clones and drops some. The repertoire consists of over 150,000 clones, with about 74% occurring once and the leading ten covering roughly 4%. The sample taken for sequencing was PBMCs. The receptors stem from a woman in her thirties or forties in good health and CMV-seronegative. Each CDR3 is given with its conserved first and last residue. The D gene is left open where the match is weak. Expanded clones get a size class; other rows say once, few or many, or leave the size out.

d_call j_call clone_size v_call cdr3_aa cdr3_nt
. TRBJ2-5 . TRBV2 CASSGVGETQYF TGTGCCAGCTCGGGGGTCGGAGAGACCCAGTACTTC
TRBD1 TRBJ1-2 . TRBV6-5 CASSYEGAPQPYGYTF TGTGCCAGCAGTTACGAGGGGGCCCCTCAACCCTATGGCTACACCTTC
. TRBJ1-4 . TRBV28 CASSSPRGGRGEKLFF TGTGCCAGCAGTTCCCCCCGGGGGGGGCGTGGTGAAAAACTGTTTTTT
. TRBJ2-5 . TRBV5-1 CASSSDRTNQETQYF TGCGCCAGCAGCTCGGACAGAACCAACCAAGAGACCCAGTACTTC
TRBD2 TRBJ2-3 few TRBV19 CASSPGLAGTDTQYF TGTGCCAGTAGTCCGGGACTAGCGGGGACAGATACGCAGTATTTT
. TRBJ2-7 . TRBV5-1 CASSLQEGGYEQYF TGCGCCAGCAGCTTACAGGAGGGAGGCTACGAGCAGTACTTC
. TRBJ1-5 once TRBV7-8 CASSLGSGYQPQHF TGTGCCAGCAGCTTAGGGTCAGGGTATCAGCCCCAGCATTTT
. TRBJ1-2 . TRBV9 CASSVGGGQRVGYGYTF TGTGCCAGCAGCGTAGGGGGGGGGCAGCGGGTCGGTTATGGCTACACCTTC
TRBD2 TRBJ2-1 . TRBV9 CASSVVSGGSEQFF TGTGCCAGCAGCGTAGTTTCAGGCGGGAGTGAGCAGTTCTTC
. TRBJ1-6 . TRBV21-1 CASSKRSGHPTYNSPLHF TGTGCCAGCAGCAAACGATCGGGACACCCAACTTATAATTCACCCCTCCACTTT
. TRBJ1-4 . TRBV19 CASSTTGTNEKLFF TGTGCCAGTAGTACAACCGGGACTAATGAAAAACTGTTTTTT
TRBD1 TRBJ1-2 . TRBV11-2 CASSLNQGADYGYTF TGTGCCAGCAGCTTAAATCAGGGGGCTGACTATGGCTACACCTTC